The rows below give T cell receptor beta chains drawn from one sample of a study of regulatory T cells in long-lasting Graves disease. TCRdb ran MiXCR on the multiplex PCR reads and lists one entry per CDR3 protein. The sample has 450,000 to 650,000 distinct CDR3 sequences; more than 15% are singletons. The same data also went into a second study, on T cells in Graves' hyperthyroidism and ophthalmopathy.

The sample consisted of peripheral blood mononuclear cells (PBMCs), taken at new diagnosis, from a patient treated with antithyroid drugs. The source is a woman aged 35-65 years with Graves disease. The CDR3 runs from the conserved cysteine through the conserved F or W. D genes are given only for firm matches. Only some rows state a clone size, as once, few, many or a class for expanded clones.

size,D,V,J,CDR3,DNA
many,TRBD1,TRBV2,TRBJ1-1,CASSVSRTGGTEAFF,TGTGCCAGCAGTGTTTCGAGAACAGGGGGCACTGAAGCTTTCTTT
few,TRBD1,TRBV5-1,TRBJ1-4,CASSLAETGREKLFF,TGCGCCAGCAGCTTGGCCGAGACAGGGCGTGAAAAACTGTTTTTT
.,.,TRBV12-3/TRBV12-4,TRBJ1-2,CASSPTGGSYGYTF,TGTGCCAGCAGCCCCACCGGGGGGAGCTATGGCTACACCTTC
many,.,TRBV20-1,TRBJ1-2,CSARTDNYGYTF,TGCAGTGCGCGGACCGATAACTATGGCTACACCTTC
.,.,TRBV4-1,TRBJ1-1,CASSQDLGTMNTEAFF,TGCGCCAGCAGCCAAGATCTTGGGACTATGAACACTGAAGCTTTCTTT
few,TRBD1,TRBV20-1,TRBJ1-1,CSAPSGGQGLAFF,TGCAGTGCCCCATCCGGTGGACAGGGTTTGGCTTTCTTT
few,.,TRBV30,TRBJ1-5,CAWSDVKGPQHF,TGTGCCTGGAGTGACGTCAAGGGGCCCCAGCATTTT
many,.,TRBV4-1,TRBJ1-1,CASSQLGQNTEAFF,TGCGCCAGCAGCCAACTGGGACAGAACACTGAAGCTTTCTTT
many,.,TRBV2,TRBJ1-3,CASRWGATSGNTIYF,TGTGCCAGCAGGTGGGGGGCGACCTCTGGAAACACCATATATTTT
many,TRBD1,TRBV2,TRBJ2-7,CASLVSGTGDEQYF,TGTGCCAGCCTGGTCTCCGGGACAGGCGACGAGCAGTACTTC
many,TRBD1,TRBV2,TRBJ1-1,CASGKGTAVSTEAFF,TGTGCCAGCGGGAAGGGGACAGCCGTTAGCACTGAAGCTTTCTTT
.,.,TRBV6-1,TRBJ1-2,CATSWQIYGYTF,TGTGCCACCTCTTGGCAAATCTATGGCTACACCTTC
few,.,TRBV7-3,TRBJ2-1,CASSLGWSRGPGEQFF,TGTGCCAGCAGCTTAGGGTGGAGTCGGGGGCCGGGTGAGCAGTTCTTC
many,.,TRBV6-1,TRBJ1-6,CASSPTGLSSYNSPLHF,TGTGCCAGCAGTCCGACGGGGCTGAGCTCCTATAATTCACCCCTCCACTTT
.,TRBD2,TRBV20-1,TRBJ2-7,CSAPTGTNYEQYF,TGCAGTGCCCCGACCGGGACTAACTACGAGCAGTACTTC
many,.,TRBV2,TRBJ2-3,CASSPPTDTQYF,TGTGCCAGCAGCCCCCCGACAGATACGCAGTATTTT
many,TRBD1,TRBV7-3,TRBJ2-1,CASSSGTGYEDEQFF,TGTGCCAGCAGCTCCGGGACAGGGTACGAGGATGAGCAGTTCTTC
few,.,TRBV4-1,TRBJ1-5,CASSQGLQGLNQPQHF,TGCGCCAGCAGCCAAGGACTCCAGGGCCTTAATCAGCCCCAGCATTTT
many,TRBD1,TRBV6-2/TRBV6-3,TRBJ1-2,CASSWGQNYGYTF,TGTGCCAGCAGTTGGGGACAGAACTATGGCTACACCTTC
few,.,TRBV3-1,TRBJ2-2,CASSRGIQPGELFF,TGTGCCAGCAGCCGGGGGATTCAACCCGGGGAGCTGTTTTTT
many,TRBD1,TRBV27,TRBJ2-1,CASSSGTGAGEQFF,TGTGCCAGCAGTAGCGGGACAGGGGCAGGTGAGCAGTTCTTC
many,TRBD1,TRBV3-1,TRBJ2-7,CASSQGTGFEQYF,TGTGCCAGCAGCCAAGGGACAGGGTTCGAGCAGTACTTC
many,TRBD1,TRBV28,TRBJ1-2,CASSPPQGALGYTF,TGTGCCAGCAGCCCACCCCAGGGGGCTCTTGGCTACACCTTC
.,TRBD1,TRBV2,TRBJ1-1,CASIGQARTEAFF,TGTGCCAGCATAGGACAGGCGAGGACTGAAGCTTTCTTT
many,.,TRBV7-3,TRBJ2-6,CASSTYTSGANVLTF,TGTGCCAGCAGCACGTACACCTCTGGGGCCAACGTCCTGACTTTC
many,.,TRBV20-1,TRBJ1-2,CSASLGVDNYGYTF,TGCAGTGCTAGTTTGGGGGTTGACAACTATGGCTACACCTTC
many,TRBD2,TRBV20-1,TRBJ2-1,CSASSLGTSGSYNEQFF,TGCAGTGCTAGCTCCCTCGGGACTAGCGGGTCCTACAATGAGCAGTTCTTC
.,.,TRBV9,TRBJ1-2,CASSVGGGAYGYTF,TGTGCCAGCAGCGTAGGCGGGGGGGCCTATGGCTACACCTTC
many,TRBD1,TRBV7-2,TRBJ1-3,CASSSGQGSGNTIYF,TGTGCCAGCAGCTCAGGACAGGGGAGTGGAAACACCATATATTTT
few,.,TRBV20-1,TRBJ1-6,CSARAVDSSYNSPLHF,TGCAGTGCTAGAGCCGTGGACAGCTCCTATAATTCACCCCTCCACTTT